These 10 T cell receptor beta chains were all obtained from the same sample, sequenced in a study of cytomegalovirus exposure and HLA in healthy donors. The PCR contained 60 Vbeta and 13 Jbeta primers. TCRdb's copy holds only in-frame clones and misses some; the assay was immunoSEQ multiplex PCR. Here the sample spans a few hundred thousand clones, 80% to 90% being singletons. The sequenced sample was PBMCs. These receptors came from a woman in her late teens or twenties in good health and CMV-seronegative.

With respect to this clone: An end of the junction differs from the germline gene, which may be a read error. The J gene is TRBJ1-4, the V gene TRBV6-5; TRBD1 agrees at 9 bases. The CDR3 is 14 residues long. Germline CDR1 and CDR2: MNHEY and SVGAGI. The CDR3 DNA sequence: TGTACCAGCAGCCGGGGACAGGGACATGAAAAACTGTTTTTT. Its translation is CTSSRGQGHEKLFF.

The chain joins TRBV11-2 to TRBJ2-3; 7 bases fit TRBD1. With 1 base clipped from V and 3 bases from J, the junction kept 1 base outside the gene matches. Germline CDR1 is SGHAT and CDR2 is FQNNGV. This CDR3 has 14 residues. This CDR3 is CASSLARGTDTQYF. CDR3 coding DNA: TGTGCCAGCAGCTTAGCCAGGGGGACAGATACGCAGTATTTT.

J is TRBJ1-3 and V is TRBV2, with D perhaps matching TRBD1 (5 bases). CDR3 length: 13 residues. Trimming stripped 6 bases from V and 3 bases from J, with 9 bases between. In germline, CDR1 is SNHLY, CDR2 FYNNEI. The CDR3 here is CASSGHYGNTIYF. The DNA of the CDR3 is TGTGCCAGCAGCGGACACTATGGAAACACCATATATTTT.

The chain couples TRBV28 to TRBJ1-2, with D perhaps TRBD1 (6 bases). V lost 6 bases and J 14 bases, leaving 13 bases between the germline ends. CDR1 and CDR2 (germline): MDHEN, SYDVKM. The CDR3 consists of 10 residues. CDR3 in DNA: TGTGCCAGCAGATACAGGGTTTGGACCTTC. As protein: CASRYRVWTF.

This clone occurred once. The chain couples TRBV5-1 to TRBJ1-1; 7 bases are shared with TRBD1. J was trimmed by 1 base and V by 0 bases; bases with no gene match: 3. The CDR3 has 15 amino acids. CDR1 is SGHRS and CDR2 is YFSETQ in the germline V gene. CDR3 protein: CASSLDSGGNTEAFF. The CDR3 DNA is TGCGCCAGCAGCTTGGATTCAGGGGGGAACACTGAAGCTTTCTTT.

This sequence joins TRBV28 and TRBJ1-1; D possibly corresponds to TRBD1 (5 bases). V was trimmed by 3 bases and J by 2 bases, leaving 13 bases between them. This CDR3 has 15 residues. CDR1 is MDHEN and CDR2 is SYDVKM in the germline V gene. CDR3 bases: TGTGCCAGCAGTTTTCGGGGGGAGATCAACACTGAAGCTTTCTTT. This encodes CASSFRGEINTEAFF.

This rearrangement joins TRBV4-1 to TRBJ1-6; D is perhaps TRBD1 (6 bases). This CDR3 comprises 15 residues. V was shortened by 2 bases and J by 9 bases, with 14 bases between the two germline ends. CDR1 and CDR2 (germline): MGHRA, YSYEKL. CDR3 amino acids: CASSQSIGGLSPLHF. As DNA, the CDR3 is TGCGCCAGCAGCCAATCCATCGGGGGGCTTTCACCCCTCCACTTT.

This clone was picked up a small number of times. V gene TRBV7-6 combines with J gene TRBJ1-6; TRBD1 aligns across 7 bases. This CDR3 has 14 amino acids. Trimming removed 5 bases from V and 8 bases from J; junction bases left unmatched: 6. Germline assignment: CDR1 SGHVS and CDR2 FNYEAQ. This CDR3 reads CASSPGTVDSPLHF. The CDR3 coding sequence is TGTGCCAGCAGCCCCGGGACAGTGGATTCACCCCTCCACTTT.

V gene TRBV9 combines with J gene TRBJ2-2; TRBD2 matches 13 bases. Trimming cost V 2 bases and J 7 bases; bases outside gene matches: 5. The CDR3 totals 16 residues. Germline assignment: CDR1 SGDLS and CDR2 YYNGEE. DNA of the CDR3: TGTGCCAGCAGCGTGGGGGGACTAGCGGGGATCGGGGAGCTGTTTTTT. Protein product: CASSVGGLAGIGELFF. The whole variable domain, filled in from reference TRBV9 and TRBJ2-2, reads DSGVTQTPKHLITATGQRVTLRCSPRSGDLSVYWYQQSLDQGLQFLIQYYNGEERAKGNILERFSAQQFPDLHSELNLSSLELGDSALYFCASSVGGLAGIGELFFGEGSRLTVL.

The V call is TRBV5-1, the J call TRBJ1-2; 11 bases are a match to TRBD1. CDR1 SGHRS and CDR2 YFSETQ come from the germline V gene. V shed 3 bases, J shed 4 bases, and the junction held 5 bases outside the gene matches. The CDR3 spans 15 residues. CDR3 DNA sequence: TGCGCCAGCAGCTGGACCGGGACAGGGGGCTATGGCTACACCTTC. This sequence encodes CASSWTGTGGYGYTF.